Listed here are 20 T cell receptor beta chains from one sample, sequenced in a study of T cell responses to AZD1222 COVID-19 vaccine. Sequenced by immunoSEQ multiplex PCR; TCRdb stores in-frame clones only, minus some. Altogether 45,000 to 65,000 clones are present, over 70% being singletons, with the ten largest covering approximately 5.2%. Sample: peripheral blood, taken 28 days after the second AZD1222 dose. The origin of the receptors is an adult who received the AZD1222 COVID-19 vaccine.

V usage is TRBV5-8 and J usage is TRBJ2-5; no clear D. The CDR3 totals 14 residues. CDR1 and CDR2 (germline): SGHTS, YDEGEE. Trimming removed 0 bases from V and 1 base from J, with 7 bases in between. This chain's CDR3 is CASSLGASQETQYF. As DNA, the CDR3 is TGTGCCAGCAGCTTGGGCGCAAGCCAAGAGACCCAGTACTTC.

This clone was seen a handful of times. The chain uses TRBV2 and TRBJ2-5, with D perhaps being TRBD1 or TRBD2 (5 bases each). Germline V gene data show CDR1 as SNHLY and CDR2 as FYNNEI. V lost 4 bases to trimming and J lost 3 bases, with 9 bases between them. This CDR3 is built from 13 residues. The CDR3 reads CASSGDGKETQYF. CDR3 in DNA: TGTGCCAGCAGTGGGGACGGTAAAGAGACCCAGTACTTC.

This clone was observed a few times. The chain is built from TRBV28 and TRBJ1-1; 8 bases are shared with TRBD1. The V gene end was trimmed by 1 base and the J gene end by 0 bases; junction bases not matched to a gene: 4. Germline V CDR1 and CDR2: MDHEN, SYDVKM. The CDR3 is 16 amino acids. The CDR3, as DNA: TGTGCCAGCAGTTTATCAGGGGGCCGTATGAACACTGAAGCTTTCTTT. Protein: CASSLSGGRMNTEAFF.

The V and J genes are TRBV11-2 and TRBJ1-2; D may be TRBD1 (6 bases). Germline assignment: CDR1 SGHAT and CDR2 FQNNGV. V lost 4 bases and J lost 7, with 13 bases in between. CDR3 size: 13 residues. The CDR3 DNA reads TGTGCCAGCAGCTGGTCAGGGGAGGGTGGCTACACCTTC. This encodes CASSWSGEGGYTF.

The gene calls are TRBV20-1 and TRBJ1-3; D gene uncertain. The germline gives CDR1 DFQATT, CDR2 SNEGSKA (reference sequence). CDR3 length equals 13 residues. V was clipped by 3 bases and J by 4 bases, with 10 bases between them. The CDR3 loop is CSASTGIGNTIYF. The DNA for the CDR3 is TGCAGTGCTAGTACGGGGATCGGAAACACCATATATTTT.

The J gene is TRBJ2-1, the V gene TRBV3-1 (or the pseudogene TRBV3-2), with TRBD1 identical over 7 bases. This CDR3 is 19 amino acids long. The germline CDR1 and CDR2 sequences are LGHDT and YNNKEL (reference sequence). V shed 0 bases, J shed 2 bases, and the junction held 13 bases outside the gene matches. CDR3: CASSQERLRQGLPYNEQFF. CDR3 DNA: TGTGCCAGCAGCCAAGAGAGGTTGAGACAGGGCCTCCCCTACAATGAGCAGTTCTTC.

The chain has TRBV19 and TRBJ1-4, with TRBD1 matching over 8 bases. Germline V gene sequence: CDR1 LNHDA, CDR2 SQIVND (reference sequence). V lost 4 bases to trimming and J lost 8 bases; unmatched junction nucleotides: 9. CDR3 length: 15 amino acids. CDR3 loop: CASSTAGGRGEKLFF. CDR3 sequence (DNA): TGTGCCAGTAGTACTGCAGGGGGCAGAGGAGAAAAACTGTTTTTT.

Regarding this clone: Its ends do not fully match the called genes, so a read error is possible. The chain uses TRBV5-4 and TRBJ1-5; D uncertain. The CDR3 spans 13 residues. From germline, CDR1 is SGHNT and CDR2 YYREEE (reference sequence). The CDR3 DNA sequence: TGTGCCAGCAGTTTGGACCCTTATCAGCCCCAGCATTTT. Protein product: CASSLDPYQPQHF.

The gene calls are TRBV30 and TRBJ1-6; D uncertain. The V end was cut by 2 bases, the J end by 1 base, with 12 bases between. This CDR3 contains 16 residues. Per germline, CDR1 GTSNPN and CDR2 SVGIG (reference sequence). CDR3 sequence reads: CAWSQIGGSYNSPLHF. The CDR3, as DNA: TGTGCCTGGAGTCAAATCGGCGGTTCCTATAATTCACCCCTCCACTTT.

This clone appeared a few times. J is TRBJ2-1 and V is TRBV7-6; TRBD1 aligns across 7 bases. Germline V gives CDR1 SGHVS, CDR2 FNYEAQ. Trimming cost V 7 bases and J 6 bases; bases outside gene matches: 9. This CDR3 region has 14 residues. The CDR3 nucleotides are TGTGCCAGCACGCCGGGACAGTCGGGCAATGAGCAGTTCTTC. It encodes CASTPGQSGNEQFF.

V gene TRBV2 combines with J gene TRBJ1-1, with 7 bases aligning to TRBD1. The CDR3 totals 11 residues. The V gene's germline CDR1 is SNHLY and CDR2 FYNNEI. Losses at the gene ends were 6 bases for V and 8 bases for J; bases not matched to a gene: 3. CDR3 sequence: CASSLDREAFF. CDR3 nucleotide sequence: TGTGCCAGCAGCCTGGACAGGGAAGCTTTCTTT.

The chain uses TRBV28 and TRBJ1-6, with 8 positions matching TRBD1. This CDR3 contains 16 residues. Germline values: CDR1 MDHEN, CDR2 SYDVKM. Trimming at V came to 6 bases and at J to 10 bases, leaving 14 bases not matched to a gene. CDR3 nucleotides: TGTGCCAGCAGCCACGAGAGTGACAGGGGCAAGTCACCCCTCCACTTT. This translates into CASSHESDRGKSPLHF.

The V call is TRBV2, the J call TRBJ2-1, with TRBD2 matching 7 bases. CDR1 and CDR2 from the germline V gene are SNHLY and FYNNEI. J gave up 6 bases and V 9 bases, and 8 bases lay outside the gene matches. The CDR3 is made up of 13 amino acids. CDR3 sequence reads: CASLDGRRNEQFF. For the CDR3, the DNA is TGTGCCAGTTTAGACGGGAGGCGCAATGAGCAGTTCTTC.

The chain uses TRBV19 and TRBJ1-6, with a possible D match to TRBD1 (6 bases). The length of the CDR3 is 17 residues. Germline V gives CDR1 LNHDA, CDR2 SQIVND (reference sequence). Trimming pared 5 bases from V and 7 bases from J, leaving 21 bases between. For the CDR3, the DNA is TGTGCCAGTAGTGACAGGCCGACCGTCTCGCGGAATTCACCCCTCCACTTT. Its protein is CASSDRPTVSRNSPLHF.

This chain connects TRBV6-2 or TRBV6-3 to TRBJ2-1; D is unresolved. The CDR3 length is 16 residues. The germline CDR1 and CDR2 sequences are MNHEY and SVGEGT. V was clipped by 0 bases and J by 9 bases, with 18 bases between them. In DNA, the CDR3 is TGTGCCAGCAGTTACTCTGGGGTCCCGCCCCTCACTGAGCAGTTCTTC. It codes for CASSYSGVPPLTEQFF.

The rearrangement joins TRBV6-5 to TRBJ1-1, with a possible D match to TRBD1 (6 bases). In germline, CDR1 is MNHEY, CDR2 SVGAGI. The CDR3 is made up of 14 amino acids. V lost 6 bases and J 5 bases, leaving 16 bases between the germline ends. In nucleotides, the CDR3 is TGTGCCAGCAGGACGGACGGGAGGGGGACTGAAGCTTTCTTT. Protein product: CASRTDGRGTEAFF.

The chain couples TRBV5-1 to TRBJ1-2; 12 bases fit TRBD1. The CDR3 length is 15 residues. V shed 4 bases, J shed 3 bases, and the junction held 4 bases outside the gene matches. CDR1 is SGHRS, CDR2 YFSETQ, per germline. The CDR3 bases are TGCGCCAGCAGCGACGGGACAGGGGGCGACTATGGCTACACCTTC. Encoded protein: CASSDGTGGDYGYTF.

This chain links TRBV2 with TRBJ1-1; the D gene is possibly TRBD1 (5 bases). The CDR3 contains 15 residues. CDR1 is SNHLY and CDR2 is FYNNEI in the germline V gene. V was shortened by 5 bases and J by 6 bases, with 19 bases between the two germline ends. The CDR3 loop is CASSNQLGTASEAFF. The CDR3, as DNA: TGTGCCAGCAGTAACCAACTTGGGACGGCGTCTGAAGCTTTCTTT. Using reference TRBV2 and TRBJ1-1 for the parts outside the CDR3, the full variable domain is EPEVTQTPSHQVTQMGQEVILRCVPISNHLYFYWYRQILGQKVEFLVSFYNNEISEKSEIFDDQFSVERPDGSNFTLKIRSTKLEDSAMYFCASSNQLGTASEAFFGQGTRLTVV.

The V and J genes are TRBV6-5 and TRBJ1-5; weak D call: TRBD1 (6 bases). The V end was cut by 4 bases, the J end by 7 bases, with 11 bases between. Germline V gives CDR1 MNHEY, CDR2 SVGAGI. The CDR3 consists of 13 residues. CDR3 coding DNA: TGTGCCAGCAGTTTCACAGGGAACCAGCCCCAGCATTTT. Translation gives CASSFTGNQPQHF.

This chain connects TRBV7-2 to TRBJ2-5, with D perhaps being TRBD1 or TRBD2 (7 bases each). V was shortened by 7 bases and J by 1 base, with 16 bases between the two germline ends. The CDR3 loop spans 15 amino acids. Germline values: CDR1 SGHTA, CDR2 FQGNSA. The CDR3: CASTQGRGPQETQYF. CDR3 coding DNA: TGTGCCAGCACCCAGGGGAGGGGGCCCCAAGAGACCCAGTACTTC.